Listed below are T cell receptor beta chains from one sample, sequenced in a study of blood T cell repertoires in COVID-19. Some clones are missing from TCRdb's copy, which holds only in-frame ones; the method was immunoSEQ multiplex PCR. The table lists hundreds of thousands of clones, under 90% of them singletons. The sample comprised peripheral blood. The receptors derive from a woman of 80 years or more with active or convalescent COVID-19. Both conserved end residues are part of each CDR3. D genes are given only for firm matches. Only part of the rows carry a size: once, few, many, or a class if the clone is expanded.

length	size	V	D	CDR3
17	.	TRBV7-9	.	CASSLPLGGRMGYEQYF
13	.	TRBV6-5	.	CASSRGSTDTQYF
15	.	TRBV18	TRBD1	CASSPVDRGRGEQFF
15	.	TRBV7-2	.	CASSLGQVGNNEQFF
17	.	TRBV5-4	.	CASSLALEGVTNEKLFF
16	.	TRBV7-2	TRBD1	CASSLSGRGFHQPQHF
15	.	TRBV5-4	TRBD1	CASSIGQGSETEAFF
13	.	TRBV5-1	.	CASSLRGSAGLFF
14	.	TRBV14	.	CASSQMWRDSPLHF
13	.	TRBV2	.	CASRDDRNTEAFF
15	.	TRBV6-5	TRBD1	CASGGQGASNQPQHF
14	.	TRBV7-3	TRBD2	CASSLRDYTDTQYF
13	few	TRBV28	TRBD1	CASRSTGTYGYTF
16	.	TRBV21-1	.	CASSLGWGLGQETQYF
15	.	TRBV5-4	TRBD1	CASSRQGNSYNEQFF
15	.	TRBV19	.	CASSTSARRGVKLFF
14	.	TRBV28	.	CASSPGGSKETQYF
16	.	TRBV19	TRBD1	CASSTYPTGARGPQHF
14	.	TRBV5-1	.	CASSPPGVGNTIYF
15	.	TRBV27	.	CASSLLGAPVYEQYF
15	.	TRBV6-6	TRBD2	CASTRGLAVKETQYF
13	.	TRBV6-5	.	CASKTAGASPLHF
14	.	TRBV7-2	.	CASSLQGRMGEQYF
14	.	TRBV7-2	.	CASSSRGRNQPQHF
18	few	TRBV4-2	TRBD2	CASSTANTIAGGLNEQFF
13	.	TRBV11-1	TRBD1	CASSPGQGYEQYF
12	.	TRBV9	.	CGWDIFSYEQYF
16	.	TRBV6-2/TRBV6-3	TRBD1	CASSYNRDRGFPEQYF
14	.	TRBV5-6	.	CASSLAGQGIGYTF
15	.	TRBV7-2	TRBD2	CASSFGGIRTDTQYF
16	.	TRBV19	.	CASSSAPGSQREKLFF
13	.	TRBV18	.	CASSPSYQETQYF
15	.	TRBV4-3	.	CASSQDLYGGQPQHF
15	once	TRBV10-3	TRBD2	CAISQRDTGINEQFF
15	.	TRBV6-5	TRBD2	CASTPQTSRRYEQYF
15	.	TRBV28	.	CASSLAGANTGELFF
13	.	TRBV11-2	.	CASSRVLDSPLHF
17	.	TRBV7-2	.	CASSLDGSGYATDTQYF
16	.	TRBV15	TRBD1	CATSRDLVQGREKLFF
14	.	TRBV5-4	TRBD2	CASSPGEGRETQYF
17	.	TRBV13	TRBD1	CASSLLAGGSKNYEQYF
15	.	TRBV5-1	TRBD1	CASVREGTGYSPLHF
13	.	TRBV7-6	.	CASSATRGYEQYF
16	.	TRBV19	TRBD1	CASRSRDRGYNSPLHF
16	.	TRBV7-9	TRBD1	CASSPWTGRVTGELFF
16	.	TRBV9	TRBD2	CASSPQLAGGSYEQYF
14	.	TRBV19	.	CASRKAGVYNEQFF
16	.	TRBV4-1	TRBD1	CARSRGGAGGGQPQHF
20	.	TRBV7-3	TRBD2	CASSLTGALAGFSGANVLTF
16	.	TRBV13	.	CASSPPRGGGNQPQHF
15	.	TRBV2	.	CASARRAALNTEAFF
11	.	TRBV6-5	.	CASGLQETQYF
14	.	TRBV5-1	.	CASSLGQNTGELFF
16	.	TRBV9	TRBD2	CASSPRLAGAVGELFF
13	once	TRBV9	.	CASSGGAGNTIYF
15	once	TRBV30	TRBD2	CAWSRASGDSYEQYF
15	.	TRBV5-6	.	CASTPRGRGQETQYF